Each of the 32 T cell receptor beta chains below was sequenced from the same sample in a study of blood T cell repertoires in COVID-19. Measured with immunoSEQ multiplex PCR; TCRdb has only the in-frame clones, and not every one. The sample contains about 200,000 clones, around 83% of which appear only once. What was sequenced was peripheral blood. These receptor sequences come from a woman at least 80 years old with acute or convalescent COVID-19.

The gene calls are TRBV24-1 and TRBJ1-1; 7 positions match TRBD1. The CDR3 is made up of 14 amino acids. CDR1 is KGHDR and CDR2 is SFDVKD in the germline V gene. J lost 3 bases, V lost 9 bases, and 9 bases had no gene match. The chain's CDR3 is CATEDSRGDTEAFF. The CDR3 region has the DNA TGTGCCACCGAGGACAGCAGGGGGGACACTGAAGCTTTCTTT.

The CDR3 here is CASSYRRSDNYGYTF. The CDR3 region has the DNA TGTGCCAGCAGTTACCGGAGATCGGATAACTATGGCTACACCTTC. V gene TRBV6-5 combines with J gene TRBJ1-2; D is undetermined. Germline CDR1 is MNHEY and CDR2 is SVGAGI. The CDR3 spans 15 residues. The V gene lost 2 bases and the J gene lost 1 base, with 11 bases spanning the gap.

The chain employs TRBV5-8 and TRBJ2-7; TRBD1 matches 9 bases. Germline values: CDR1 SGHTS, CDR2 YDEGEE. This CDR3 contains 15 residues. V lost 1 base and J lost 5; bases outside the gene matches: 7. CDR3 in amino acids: CASSLLGQGNDEQYF. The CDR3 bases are TGTGCCAGCAGCTTGTTAGGACAGGGGAACGACGAGCAGTACTTC.

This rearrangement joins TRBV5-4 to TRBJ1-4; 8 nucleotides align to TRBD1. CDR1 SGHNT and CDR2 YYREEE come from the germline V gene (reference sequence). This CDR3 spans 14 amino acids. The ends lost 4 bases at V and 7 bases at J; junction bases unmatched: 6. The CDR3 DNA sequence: TGTGCCAGCAGCCAACCTGGACAGGGTGAAAAACTGTTTTTT. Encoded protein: CASSQPGQGEKLFF.

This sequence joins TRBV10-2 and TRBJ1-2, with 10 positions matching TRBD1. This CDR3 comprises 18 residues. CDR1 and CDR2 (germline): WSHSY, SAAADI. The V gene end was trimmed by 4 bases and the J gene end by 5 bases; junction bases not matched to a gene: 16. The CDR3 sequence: CASSGTGTGAALWYGYTF. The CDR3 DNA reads TGCGCCAGCAGTGGCACCGGGACAGGGGCCGCCCTTTGGTATGGCTACACCTTC.

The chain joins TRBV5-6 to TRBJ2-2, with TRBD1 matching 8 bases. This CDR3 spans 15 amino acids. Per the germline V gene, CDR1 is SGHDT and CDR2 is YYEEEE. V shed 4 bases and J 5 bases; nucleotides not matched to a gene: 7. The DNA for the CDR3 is TGTGCCAGCAGCCGCACAGGGGGGAGGACCGGGGAGCTGTTTTTT. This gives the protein CASSRTGGRTGELFF.

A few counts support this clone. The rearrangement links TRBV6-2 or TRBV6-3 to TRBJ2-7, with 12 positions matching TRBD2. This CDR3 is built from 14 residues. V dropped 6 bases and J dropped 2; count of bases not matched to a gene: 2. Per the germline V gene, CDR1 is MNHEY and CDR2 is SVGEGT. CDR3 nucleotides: TGTGCCAGCAGACCTAGCGGGAGGGCCTACGAGCAGTACTTC. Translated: CASRPSGRAYEQYF.

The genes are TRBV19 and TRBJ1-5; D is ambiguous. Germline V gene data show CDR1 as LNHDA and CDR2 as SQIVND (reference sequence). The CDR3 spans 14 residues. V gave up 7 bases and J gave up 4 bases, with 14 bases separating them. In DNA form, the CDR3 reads TGTGCCAGTAAGGTAACGGAGCTGAATCAGCCCCAGCATTTT. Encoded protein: CASKVTELNQPQHF.

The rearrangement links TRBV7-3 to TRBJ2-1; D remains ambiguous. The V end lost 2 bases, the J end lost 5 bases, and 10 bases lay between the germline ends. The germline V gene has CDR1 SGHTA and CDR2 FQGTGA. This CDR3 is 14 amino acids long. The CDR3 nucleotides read TGTGCCAGCAGCTTATCTGTAGTCGACAATGAGCAGTTCTTC. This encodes CASSLSVVDNEQFF.

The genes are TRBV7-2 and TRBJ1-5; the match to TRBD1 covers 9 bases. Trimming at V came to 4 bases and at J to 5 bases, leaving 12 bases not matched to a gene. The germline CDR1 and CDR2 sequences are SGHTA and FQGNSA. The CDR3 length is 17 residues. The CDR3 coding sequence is TGTGCCAGCAGCTCCTACCCCCGGGACAGGGTTGATCAGCCCCAGCATTTT. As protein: CASSSYPRDRVDQPQHF. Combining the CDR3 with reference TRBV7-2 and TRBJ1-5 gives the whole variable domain GAGVSQSPSNKVTEKGKDVELRCDPISGHTALYWYRQSLGQGLEFLIYFQGNSAPDKSGLPSDRFSAERTGGSVSTLTIQRTQQEDSAVYLCASSSYPRDRVDQPQHFGDGTRLSIL.

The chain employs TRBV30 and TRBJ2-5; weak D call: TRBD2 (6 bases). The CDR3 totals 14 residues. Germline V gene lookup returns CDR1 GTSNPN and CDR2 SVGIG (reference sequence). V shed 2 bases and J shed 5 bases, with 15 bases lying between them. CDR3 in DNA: TGTGCCTGGAGTAAGGGAGGACCATGGGAGACCCAGTACTTC. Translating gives CAWSKGGPWETQYF. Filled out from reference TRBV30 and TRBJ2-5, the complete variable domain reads SQTIHQWPATLVQPVGSPLSLECTVEGTSNPNLYWYRQAAGRGLQLLFYSVGIGQISSEVPQNLSASRPQDRQFILSSKKLLLSDSGFYLCAWSKGGPWETQYFGPGTRLLVL.

Here the CDR3 DNA reads TGTGCCAGCACCCCCGACAGAAACTCTGGAAACACCATATATTTT. This codes for CASTPDRNSGNTIYF. The chain recombines TRBV3-1 (or the pseudogene TRBV3-2) with TRBJ1-3; TRBD1 might be the D (5 bases). V lost 7 bases, J lost 0 bases, and 13 bases lay in between. The CDR3 covers 15 residues. Germline lookup yields CDR1 LGHDT and CDR2 YNNKEL (reference sequence).

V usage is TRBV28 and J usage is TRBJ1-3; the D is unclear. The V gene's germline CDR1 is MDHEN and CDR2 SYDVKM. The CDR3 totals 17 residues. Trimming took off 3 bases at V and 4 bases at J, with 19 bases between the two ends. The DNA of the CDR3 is TGTGCCAGCAGTTTGGGTTTGAGGGAATTTAGAGGAAACACCATATATTTT. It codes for CASSLGLREFRGNTIYF.

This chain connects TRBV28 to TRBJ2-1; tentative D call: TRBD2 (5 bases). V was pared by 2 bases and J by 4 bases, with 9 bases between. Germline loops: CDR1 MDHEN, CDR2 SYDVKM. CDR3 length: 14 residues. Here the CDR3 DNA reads TGTGCCAGCAGTTTACCGGGATTATACAATGAGCAGTTCTTC. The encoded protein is CASSLPGLYNEQFF.

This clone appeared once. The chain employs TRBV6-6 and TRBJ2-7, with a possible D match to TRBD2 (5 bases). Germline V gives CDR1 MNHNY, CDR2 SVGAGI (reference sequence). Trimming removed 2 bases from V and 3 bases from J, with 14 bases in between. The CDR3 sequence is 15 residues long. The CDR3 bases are TGTGCCAGCAGTTACAGTAAACCAGGAGGCTACGAGCAGTACTTC. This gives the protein CASSYSKPGGYEQYF.

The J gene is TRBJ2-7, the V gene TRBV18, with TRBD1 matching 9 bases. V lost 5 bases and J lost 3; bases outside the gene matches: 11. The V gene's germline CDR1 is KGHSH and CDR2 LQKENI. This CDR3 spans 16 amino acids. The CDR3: CASSGLGTGTFYEQYF. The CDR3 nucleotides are TGTGCCAGCTCAGGGTTGGGGACAGGGACCTTCTACGAGCAGTACTTC.

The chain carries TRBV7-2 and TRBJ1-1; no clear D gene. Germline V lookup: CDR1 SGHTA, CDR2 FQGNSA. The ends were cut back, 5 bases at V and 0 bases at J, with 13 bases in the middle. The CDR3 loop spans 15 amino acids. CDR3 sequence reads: CASSPRVSVNTEAFF. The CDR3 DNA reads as TGTGCCAGCAGCCCCCGAGTCAGCGTGAACACTGAAGCTTTCTTT. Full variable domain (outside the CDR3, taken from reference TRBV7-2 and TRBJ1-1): GAGVSQSPSNKVTEKGKDVELRCDPISGHTALYWYRQSLGQGLEFLIYFQGNSAPDKSGLPSDRFSAERTGGSVSTLTIQRTQQEDSAVYLCASSPRVSVNTEAFFGQGTRLTVV.

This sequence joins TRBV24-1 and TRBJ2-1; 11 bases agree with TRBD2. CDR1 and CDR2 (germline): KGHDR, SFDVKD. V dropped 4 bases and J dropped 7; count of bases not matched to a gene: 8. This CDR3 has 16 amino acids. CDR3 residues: CATSEGKASGRNEQFF. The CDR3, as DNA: TGTGCCACCAGTGAGGGTAAGGCTAGCGGGAGGAATGAGCAGTTCTTC.

In nucleotides, the CDR3 is TGTGCCAGCAGTATCGTCAATCAGCCCCAGCATTTT. This encodes CASSIVNQPQHF. This chain joins TRBV28 and TRBJ1-5; D is ambiguous. Germline lookup yields CDR1 MDHEN and CDR2 SYDVKM. With 5 bases removed from V and 3 bases from J, the gap between germline ends came to 5 bases. CDR3 size: 12 residues.

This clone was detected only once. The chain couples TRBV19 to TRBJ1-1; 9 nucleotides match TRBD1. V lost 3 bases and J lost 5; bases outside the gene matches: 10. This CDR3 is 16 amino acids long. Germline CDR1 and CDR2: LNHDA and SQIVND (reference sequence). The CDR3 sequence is CASSIGTGREETEAFF. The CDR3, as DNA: TGTGCCAGTAGTATCGGGACAGGGAGGGAAGAAACTGAAGCTTTCTTT.

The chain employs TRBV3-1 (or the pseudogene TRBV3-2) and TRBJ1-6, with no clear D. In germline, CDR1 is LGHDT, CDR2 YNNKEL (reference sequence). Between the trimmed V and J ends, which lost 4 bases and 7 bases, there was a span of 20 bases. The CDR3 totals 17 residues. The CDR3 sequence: CASSLPQRAGLNSPLHF. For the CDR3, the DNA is TGTGCCAGCAGCCTCCCTCAGCGTGCGGGGTTGAATTCACCCCTCCACTTT.

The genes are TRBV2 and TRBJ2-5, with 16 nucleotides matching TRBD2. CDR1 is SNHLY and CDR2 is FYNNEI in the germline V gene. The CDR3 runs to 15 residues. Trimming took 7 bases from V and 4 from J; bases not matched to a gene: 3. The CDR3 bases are TGTGCCAGCACCGGGACTAGCGGGAGGGGAGAGACCCAGTACTTC. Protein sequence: CASTGTSGRGETQYF.

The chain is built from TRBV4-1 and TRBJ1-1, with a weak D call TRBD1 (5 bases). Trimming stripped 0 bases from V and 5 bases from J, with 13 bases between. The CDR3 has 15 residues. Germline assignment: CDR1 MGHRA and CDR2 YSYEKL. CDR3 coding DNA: TGCGCCAGCAGCCAAGACCGGGCCTCAGGGACTGAAGCTTTCTTT. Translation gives CASSQDRASGTEAFF.

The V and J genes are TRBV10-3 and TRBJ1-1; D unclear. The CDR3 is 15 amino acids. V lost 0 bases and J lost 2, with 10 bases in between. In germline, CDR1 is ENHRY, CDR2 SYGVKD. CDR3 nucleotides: TGTGCCATCAGTGAGTCGGAGGTTTATAACACTGAAGCTTTCTTT. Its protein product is CAISESEVYNTEAFF.

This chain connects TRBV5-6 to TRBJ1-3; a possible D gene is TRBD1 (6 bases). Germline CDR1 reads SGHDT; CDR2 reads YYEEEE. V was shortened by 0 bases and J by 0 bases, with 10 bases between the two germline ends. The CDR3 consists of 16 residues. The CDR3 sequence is CASSLVGTFSGNTIYF. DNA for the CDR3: TGTGCCAGCAGCTTGGTTGGGACATTCTCTGGAAACACCATATATTTT.

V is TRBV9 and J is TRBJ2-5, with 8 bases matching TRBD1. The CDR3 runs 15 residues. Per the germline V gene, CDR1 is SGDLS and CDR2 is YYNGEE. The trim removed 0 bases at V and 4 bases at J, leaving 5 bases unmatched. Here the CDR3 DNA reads TGTGCCAGCAGCGTAGCCGGACAGGGTATAGAGACCCAGTACTTC. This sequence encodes CASSVAGQGIETQYF.

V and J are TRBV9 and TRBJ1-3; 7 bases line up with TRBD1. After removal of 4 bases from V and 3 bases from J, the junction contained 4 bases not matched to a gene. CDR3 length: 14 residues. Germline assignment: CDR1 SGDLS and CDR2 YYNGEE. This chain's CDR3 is CASSTRDSGNTIYF. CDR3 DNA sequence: TGTGCCAGCAGCACCCGGGACAGTGGAAACACCATATATTTT.

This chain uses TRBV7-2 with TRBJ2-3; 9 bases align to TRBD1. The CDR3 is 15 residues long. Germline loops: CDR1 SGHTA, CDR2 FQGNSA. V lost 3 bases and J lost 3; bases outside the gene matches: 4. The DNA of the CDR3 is TGTGCCAGCAGCTTGGGGACAGGGAGTACAGATACGCAGTATTTT. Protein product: CASSLGTGSTDTQYF.

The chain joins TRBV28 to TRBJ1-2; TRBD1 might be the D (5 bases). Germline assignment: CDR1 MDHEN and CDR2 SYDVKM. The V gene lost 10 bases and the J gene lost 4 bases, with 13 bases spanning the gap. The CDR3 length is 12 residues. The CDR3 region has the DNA TGTGCCACCGGAAGGGGATCCTATGGCTACACCTTC. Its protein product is CATGRGSYGYTF.

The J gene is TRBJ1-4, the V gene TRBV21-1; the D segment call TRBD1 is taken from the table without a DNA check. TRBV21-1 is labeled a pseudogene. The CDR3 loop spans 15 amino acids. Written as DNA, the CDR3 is TGTGCCAGCAGCAACCCGACAGGGGGTAATGAAAAACTGTTTTTT. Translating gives CASSNPTGGNEKLFF.

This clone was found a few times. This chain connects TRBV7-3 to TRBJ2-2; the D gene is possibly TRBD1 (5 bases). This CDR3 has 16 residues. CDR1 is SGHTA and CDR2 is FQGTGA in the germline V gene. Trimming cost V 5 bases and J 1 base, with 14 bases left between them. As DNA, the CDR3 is TGTGCCAGCAGCCCGAACGGACATCTGAACACCGGGGAGCTGTTTTTT. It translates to CASSPNGHLNTGELFF.

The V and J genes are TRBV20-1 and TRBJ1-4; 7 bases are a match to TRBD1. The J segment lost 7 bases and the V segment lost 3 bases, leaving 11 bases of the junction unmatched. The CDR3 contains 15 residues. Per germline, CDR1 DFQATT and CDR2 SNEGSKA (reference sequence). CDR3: CSASVPSRGFEKLFF. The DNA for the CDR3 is TGCAGTGCTAGTGTCCCCAGCAGGGGGTTTGAAAAACTGTTTTTT.